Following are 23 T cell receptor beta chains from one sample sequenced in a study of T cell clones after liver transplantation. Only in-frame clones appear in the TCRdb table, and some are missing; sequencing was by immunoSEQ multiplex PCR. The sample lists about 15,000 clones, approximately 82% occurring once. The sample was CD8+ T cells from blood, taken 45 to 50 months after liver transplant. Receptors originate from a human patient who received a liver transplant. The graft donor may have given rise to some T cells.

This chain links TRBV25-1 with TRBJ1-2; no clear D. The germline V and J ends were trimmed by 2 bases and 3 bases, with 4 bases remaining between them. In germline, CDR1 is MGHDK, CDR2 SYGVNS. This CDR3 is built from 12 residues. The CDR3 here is CASSEGYYGYTF. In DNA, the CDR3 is TGTGCCAGCAGTGAAGGGTACTATGGCTACACCTTC.

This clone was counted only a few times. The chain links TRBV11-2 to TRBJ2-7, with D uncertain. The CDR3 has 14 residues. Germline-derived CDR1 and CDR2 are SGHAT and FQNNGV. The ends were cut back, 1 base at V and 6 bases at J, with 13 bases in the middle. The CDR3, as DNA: TGTGCCAGCAGCTTAGGGCCCTCGGGCTCCGAGCAGTACTTC. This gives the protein CASSLGPSGSEQYF.

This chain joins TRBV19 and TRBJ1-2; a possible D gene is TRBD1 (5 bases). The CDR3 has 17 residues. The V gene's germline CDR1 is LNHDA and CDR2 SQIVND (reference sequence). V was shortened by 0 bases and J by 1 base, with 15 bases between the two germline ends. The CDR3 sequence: CASSIDWGTALNYGYTF. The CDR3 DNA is TGTGCCAGTAGTATAGATTGGGGGACGGCCCTTAACTATGGCTACACCTTC.

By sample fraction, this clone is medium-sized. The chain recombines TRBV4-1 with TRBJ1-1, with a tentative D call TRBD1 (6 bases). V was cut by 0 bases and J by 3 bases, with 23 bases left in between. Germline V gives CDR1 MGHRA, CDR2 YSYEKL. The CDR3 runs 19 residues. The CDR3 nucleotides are TGCGCCAGCAGCCAAGACCCCTCAGGGGTCCTCATGGAGGACACTGAAGCTTTCTTT. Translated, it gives CASSQDPSGVLMEDTEAFF.

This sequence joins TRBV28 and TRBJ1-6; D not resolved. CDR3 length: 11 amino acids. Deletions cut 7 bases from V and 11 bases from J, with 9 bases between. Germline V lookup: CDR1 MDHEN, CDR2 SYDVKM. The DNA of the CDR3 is TGTGCCAGCACCCGTAGTGCACCCCTCCACTTT. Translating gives CASTRSAPLHF.

The CDR3 reads CASRFATGFTYEQYF. The CDR3 DNA sequence: TGTGCCAGCAGATTTGCTACAGGGTTCACCTACGAGCAGTACTTC. The chain links TRBV6-4 to TRBJ2-7; tentatively, D is TRBD1 (6 bases). There are 15 residues in the CDR3. Germline CDR1 and CDR2: MRHNA and SNTAGT. V was shortened by 6 bases and J by 2 bases, with 17 bases between the two germline ends.

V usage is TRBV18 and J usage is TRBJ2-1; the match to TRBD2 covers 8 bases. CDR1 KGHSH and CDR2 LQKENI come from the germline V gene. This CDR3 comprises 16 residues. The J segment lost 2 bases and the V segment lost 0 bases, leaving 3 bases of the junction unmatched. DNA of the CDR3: TGTGCCAGCTCACCACCGAGGACTAGCCCCTACAATGAGCAGTTCTTC. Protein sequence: CASSPPRTSPYNEQFF.

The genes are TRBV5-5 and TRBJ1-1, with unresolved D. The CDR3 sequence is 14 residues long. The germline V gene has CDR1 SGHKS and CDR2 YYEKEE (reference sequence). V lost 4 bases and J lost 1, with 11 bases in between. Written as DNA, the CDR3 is TGTGCCAGCAGCCAAGAACTGCCGAACACTGAAGCTTTCTTT. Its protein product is CASSQELPNTEAFF.

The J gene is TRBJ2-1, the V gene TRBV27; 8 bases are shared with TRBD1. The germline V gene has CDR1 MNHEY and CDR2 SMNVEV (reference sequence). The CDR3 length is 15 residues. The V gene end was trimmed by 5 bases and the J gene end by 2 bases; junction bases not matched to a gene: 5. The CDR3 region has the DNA TGTGCCAGCAGTCTTCGGGACAGGCCCTACAATGAGCAGTTCTTC. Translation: CASSLRDRPYNEQFF.

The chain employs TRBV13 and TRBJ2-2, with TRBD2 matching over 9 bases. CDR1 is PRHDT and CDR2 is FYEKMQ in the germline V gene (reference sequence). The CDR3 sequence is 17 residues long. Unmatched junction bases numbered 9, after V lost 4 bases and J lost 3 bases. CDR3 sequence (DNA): TGTGCCAGCAGCTCCAGGGGGGGACTAGCTGACACCGGGGAGCTGTTTTTT. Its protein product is CASSSRGGLADTGELFF.

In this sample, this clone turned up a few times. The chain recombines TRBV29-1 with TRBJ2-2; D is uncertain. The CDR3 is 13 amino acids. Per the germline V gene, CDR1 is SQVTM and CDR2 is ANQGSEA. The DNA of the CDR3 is TGCAGTGTCCTTTTGACTAACACCGGGGAGCTGTTTTTT. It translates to CSVLLTNTGELFF.

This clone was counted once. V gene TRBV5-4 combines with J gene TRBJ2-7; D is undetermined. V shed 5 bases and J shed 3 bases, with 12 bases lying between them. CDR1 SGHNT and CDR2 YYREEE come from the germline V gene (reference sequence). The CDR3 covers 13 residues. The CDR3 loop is CASRSDANYEQYF. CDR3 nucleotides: TGTGCCAGCAGATCGGACGCGAACTACGAGCAGTACTTC.

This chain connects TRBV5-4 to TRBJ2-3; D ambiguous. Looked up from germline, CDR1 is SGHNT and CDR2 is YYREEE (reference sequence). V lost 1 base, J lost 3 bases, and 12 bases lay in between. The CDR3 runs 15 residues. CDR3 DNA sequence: TGTGCCAGCAGCTTGCGTCCCCTGGCGACAGATACGCAGTATTTT. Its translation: CASSLRPLATDTQYF. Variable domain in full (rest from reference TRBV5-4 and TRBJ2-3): ETGVTQSPTHLIKTRGQQVTLRCSSQSGHNTVSWYQQALGQGPQFIFQYYREEENGRGNFPPRFSGLQFPNYSSELNVNALELDDSALYLCASSLRPLATDTQYFGPGTRLTVL.

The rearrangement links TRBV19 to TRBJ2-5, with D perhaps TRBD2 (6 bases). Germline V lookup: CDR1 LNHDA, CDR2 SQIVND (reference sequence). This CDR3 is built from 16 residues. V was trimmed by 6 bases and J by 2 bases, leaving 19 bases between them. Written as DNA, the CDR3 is TGTGCCAGTAGCAACTGGGGTGCGGGACCTCAAGAGACCCAGTACTTC. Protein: CASSNWGAGPQETQYF.

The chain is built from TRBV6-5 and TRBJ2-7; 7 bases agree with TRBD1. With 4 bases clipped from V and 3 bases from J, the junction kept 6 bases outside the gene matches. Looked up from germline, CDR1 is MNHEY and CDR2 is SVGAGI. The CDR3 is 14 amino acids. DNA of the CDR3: TGTGCCAGCAGTTCCGGCCGGGACAGCTACGAGCAGTACTTC. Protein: CASSSGRDSYEQYF.

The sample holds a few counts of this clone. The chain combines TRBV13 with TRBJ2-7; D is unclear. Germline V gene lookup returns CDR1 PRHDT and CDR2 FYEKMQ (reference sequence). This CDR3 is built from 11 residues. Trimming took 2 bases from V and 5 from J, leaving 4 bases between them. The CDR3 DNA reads TGTGCCAGCAGCTTACATGACGAGCAGTACTTC. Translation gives CASSLHDEQYF.

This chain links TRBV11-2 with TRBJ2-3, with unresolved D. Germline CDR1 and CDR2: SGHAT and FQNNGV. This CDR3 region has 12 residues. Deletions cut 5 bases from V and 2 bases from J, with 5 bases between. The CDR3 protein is CASSRITDTQYF. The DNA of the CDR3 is TGTGCCAGCAGCCGAATCACAGATACGCAGTATTTT.

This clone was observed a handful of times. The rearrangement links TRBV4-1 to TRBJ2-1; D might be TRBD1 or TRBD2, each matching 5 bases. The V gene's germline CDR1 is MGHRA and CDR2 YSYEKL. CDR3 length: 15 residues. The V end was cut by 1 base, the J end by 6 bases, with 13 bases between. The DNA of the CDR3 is TGCGCCAGCAGCCAAGGGGGGTGGGGGACCAATGAGCAGTTCTTC. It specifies CASSQGGWGTNEQFF.

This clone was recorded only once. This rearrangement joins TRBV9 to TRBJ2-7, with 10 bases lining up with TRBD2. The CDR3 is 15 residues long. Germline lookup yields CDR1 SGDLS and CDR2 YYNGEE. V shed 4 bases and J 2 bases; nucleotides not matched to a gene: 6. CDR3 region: CASSPSLAGAYEQYF. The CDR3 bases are TGTGCCAGCAGCCCCTCTCTAGCGGGAGCCTACGAGCAGTACTTC.

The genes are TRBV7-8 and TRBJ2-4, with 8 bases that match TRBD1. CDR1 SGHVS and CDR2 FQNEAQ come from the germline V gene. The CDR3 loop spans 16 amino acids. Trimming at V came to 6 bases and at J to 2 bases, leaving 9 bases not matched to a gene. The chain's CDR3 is CASRRGAGGSKNIQYF. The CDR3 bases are TGTGCCAGCAGGAGGGGGGCAGGGGGCTCCAAAAACATTCAGTACTTC.

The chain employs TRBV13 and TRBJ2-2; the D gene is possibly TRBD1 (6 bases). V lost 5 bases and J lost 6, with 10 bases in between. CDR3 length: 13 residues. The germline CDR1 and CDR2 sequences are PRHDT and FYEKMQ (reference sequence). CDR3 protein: CASSLGGSGELFF. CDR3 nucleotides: TGTGCCAGCAGCCTTGGGGGCTCCGGGGAGCTGTTTTTT.

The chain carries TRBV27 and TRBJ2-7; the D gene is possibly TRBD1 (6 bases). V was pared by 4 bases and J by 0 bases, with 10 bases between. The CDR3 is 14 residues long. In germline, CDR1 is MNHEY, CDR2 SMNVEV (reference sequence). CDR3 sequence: CASSSWTASYEQYF. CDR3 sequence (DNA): TGTGCCAGCAGTTCCTGGACAGCCTCCTACGAGCAGTACTTC.

In DNA form, the CDR3 reads TGTGCCAGCAACGACCTAGCGGGGGGGCATACCGGGGAGCTGTTTTTT. It yields the protein CASNDLAGGHTGELFF. This rearrangement joins TRBV5-6 to TRBJ2-2, with 12 bases lining up with TRBD2. J gave up 5 bases and V 6 bases, and 8 bases lay outside the gene matches. This CDR3 comprises 16 residues. Germline V gene lookup returns CDR1 SGHDT and CDR2 YYEEEE.